This TCR beta chain is from a study of regulatory T cells in long-lasting Graves disease. Sample time point: newly diagnosed GD, antithyroid drugs for less than 3 months. RNA extracted from PBMCs served as the sequencing template. Into tubes containing EDTA, roughly 8.3 milliliters of peripheral blood were drawn. Trimming stripped 5 bases from V and 1 base from J, with 13 bases between. This CDR3 comprises 15 residues. Germline-derived CDR1 and CDR2 are SGHRS and YFSETQ. Arm-PCR of CDR3 regions and iRepertoire HTBI primers were used to build TCR beta libraries. TCRdb ran MiXCR on the multiplex PCR reads and lists one entry per CDR3 protein. The repertoire includes around 450,000 distinct CDR3 sequences, around 15% of them detected once, and 9.5% to 15% sits in the top ten. These data were likewise used in another study, on T cells in Graves' hyperthyroidism and ophthalmopathy.

This TCR derives from a man aged 40-49 years with Graves disease. V is TRBV5-1 and J is TRBJ2-1; TRBD1 is a possible D gene (6 bases). The sequencing used peripheral blood mononuclear cells (PBMCs), collected at new diagnosis, from a patient treated with antithyroid drugs. In DNA, the CDR3 is TGCGCCAGCAGACTTTACAGGGAATCCTACAATGAGCAGTTCTTC. Residues: CASRLYRESYNEQFF.